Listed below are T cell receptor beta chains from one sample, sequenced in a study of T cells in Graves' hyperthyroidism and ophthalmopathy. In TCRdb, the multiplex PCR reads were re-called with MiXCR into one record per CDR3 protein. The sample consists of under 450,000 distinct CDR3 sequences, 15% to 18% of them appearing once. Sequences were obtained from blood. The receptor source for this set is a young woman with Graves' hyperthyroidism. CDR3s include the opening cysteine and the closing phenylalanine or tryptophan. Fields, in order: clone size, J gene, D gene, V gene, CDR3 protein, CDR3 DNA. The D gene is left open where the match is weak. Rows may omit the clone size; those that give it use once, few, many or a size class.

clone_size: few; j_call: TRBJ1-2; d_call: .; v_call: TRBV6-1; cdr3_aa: CASSKGTENGYTF; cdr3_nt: TGTGCCAGCAGTAAGGGGACGGAAAATGGCTACACCTTC
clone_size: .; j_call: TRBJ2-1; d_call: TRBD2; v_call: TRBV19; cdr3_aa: CASSVTSGRSGEQFF; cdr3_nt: TGTGCCAGTAGTGTGACTAGCGGGAGAAGTGGTGAGCAGTTCTTC
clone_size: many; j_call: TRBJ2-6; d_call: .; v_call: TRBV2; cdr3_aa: CASSSGLHSGANVLTF; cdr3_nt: TGTGCCAGCAGTTCCGGACTGCACTCTGGGGCCAACGTCCTGACTTTC
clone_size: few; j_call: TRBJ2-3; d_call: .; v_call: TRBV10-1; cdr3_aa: CASSLWDGRDTQYF; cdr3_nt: TGCGCCAGCTCCCTCTGGGATGGGAGAGATACGCAGTATTTT
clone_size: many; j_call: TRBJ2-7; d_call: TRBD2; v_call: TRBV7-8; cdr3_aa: CASSLSLAGDSYEQYF; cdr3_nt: TGTGCCAGCAGCTTATCCTTGGCGGGGGACTCCTACGAGCAGTACTTC
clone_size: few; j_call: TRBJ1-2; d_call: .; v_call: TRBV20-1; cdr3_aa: CSARDSESPSYGYTF; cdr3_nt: TGCAGTGCTAGAGATAGTGAGTCTCCTTCCTATGGCTACACCTTC
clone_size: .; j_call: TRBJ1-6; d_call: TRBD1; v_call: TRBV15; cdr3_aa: CATSRAAGTGVSPLHF; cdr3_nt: TGTGCCACCAGCAGAGCGGCCGGGACAGGGGTCTCACCCCTCCACTTT
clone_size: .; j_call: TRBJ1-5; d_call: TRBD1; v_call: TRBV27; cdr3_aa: CASSLSYRGSQPQHF; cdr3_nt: TGTGCCAGCAGTTTATCTTACAGGGGTAGTCAGCCCCAGCATTTT
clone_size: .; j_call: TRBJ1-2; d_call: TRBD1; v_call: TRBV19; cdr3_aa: CASSIWTGESYGYTF; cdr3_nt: TGTGCCAGTAGTATATGGACAGGGGAAAGCTATGGCTACACCTTC
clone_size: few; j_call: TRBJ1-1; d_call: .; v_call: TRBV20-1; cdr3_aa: CSARPFGQFNTEAFF; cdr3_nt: TGCAGTGCTAGACCATTCGGACAGTTCAACACTGAAGCTTTCTTT
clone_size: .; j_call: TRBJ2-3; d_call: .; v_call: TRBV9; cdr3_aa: CASSVAGNPTDTQYF; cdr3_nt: TGTGCCAGCAGCGTAGCTGGGAATCCCACAGATACGCAGTATTTT
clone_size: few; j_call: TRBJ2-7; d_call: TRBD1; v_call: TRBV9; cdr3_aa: CASSFRGTGNYEQYF; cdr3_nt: TGTGCCAGTTCTTTTAGGGGGACAGGTAACTACGAGCAGTACTTC
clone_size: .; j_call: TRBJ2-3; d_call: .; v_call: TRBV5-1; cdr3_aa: CASRPEGDITDTQYF; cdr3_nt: TGCGCCAGCAGACCGGAGGGGGACATTACAGATACGCAGTATTTT
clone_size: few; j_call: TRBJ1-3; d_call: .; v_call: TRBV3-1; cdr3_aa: CASSQTTTRISGNTIYF; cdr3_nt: TGTGCCAGCAGCCAAACCACTACACGTATCTCTGGAAACACCATATATTTT
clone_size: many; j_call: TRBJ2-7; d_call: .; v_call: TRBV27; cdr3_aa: CASALTPGVLIYEQYF; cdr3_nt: TGTGCCAGCGCCCTCACACCGGGAGTGCTAATTTACGAGCAGTACTTC
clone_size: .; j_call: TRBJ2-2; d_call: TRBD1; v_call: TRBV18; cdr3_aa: CASSPGQADTGELFF; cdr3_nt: TGTGCCAGCTCACCGGGACAGGCGGACACCGGGGAGCTGTTTTTT